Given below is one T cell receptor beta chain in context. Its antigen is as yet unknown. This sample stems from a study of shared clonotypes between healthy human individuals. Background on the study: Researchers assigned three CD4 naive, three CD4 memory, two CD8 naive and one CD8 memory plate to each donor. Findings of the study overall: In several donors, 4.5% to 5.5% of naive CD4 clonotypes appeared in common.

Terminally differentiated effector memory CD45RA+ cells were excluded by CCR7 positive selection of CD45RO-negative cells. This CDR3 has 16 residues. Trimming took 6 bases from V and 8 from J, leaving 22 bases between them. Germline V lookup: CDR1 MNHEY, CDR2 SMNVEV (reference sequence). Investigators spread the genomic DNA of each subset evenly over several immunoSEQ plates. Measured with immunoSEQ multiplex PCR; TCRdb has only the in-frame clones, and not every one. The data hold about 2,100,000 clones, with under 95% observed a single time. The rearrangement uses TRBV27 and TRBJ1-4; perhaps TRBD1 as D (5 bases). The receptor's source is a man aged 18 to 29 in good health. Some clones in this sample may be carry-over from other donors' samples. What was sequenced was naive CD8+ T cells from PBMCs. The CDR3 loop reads CASREGRRAIWEKLFF. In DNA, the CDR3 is TGTGCCAGCAGAGAAGGCCGCAGGGCTATTTGGGAAAAACTGTTTTTT. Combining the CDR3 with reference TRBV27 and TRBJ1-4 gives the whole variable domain EAQVTQNPRYLITVTGKKLTVTCSQNMNHEYMSWYRQDPGLGLRQIYYSMNVEVTDKGDVPEGYKVSRKEKRNFPLILESPSPNQTSLYFCASREGRRAIWEKLFFGSGTQLSVL.